Listed below are T cell receptor beta chains from one sample, sequenced in a study of PD-L1 blockade in urothelial cancer. Assay used: immunoSEQ multiplex PCR; TCRdb lists only in-frame clones, some missing. Of tens of thousands of clones in the sample, about 89% are singletons; the top ten hold 1.5% to 2.5%. The sample consisted of PBMCs, taken around atezolizumab (anti-PD-L1) treatment. These receptors were taken from a man in his sixties with urothelial cancer. Each CDR3 is given with its conserved first and last residue. Rows may omit the clone size; those that give it use once, few, many or a size class.

clone size: .; V gene: TRBV27; J gene: TRBJ2-7; CDR3 protein: CASSPDRYVSYEQYF
clone size: .; V gene: TRBV18; J gene: TRBJ1-1; CDR3 protein: CASSPLREQNTEAFF
clone size: .; V gene: TRBV28; J gene: TRBJ1-4; CDR3 protein: CASSPTKVNEKLFF
clone size: .; V gene: TRBV5-1; J gene: TRBJ2-7; CDR3 protein: CASSWGQGGINEQYF
clone size: .; V gene: TRBV28; J gene: TRBJ2-6; CDR3 protein: CASHYGQTKSGANVLTF
clone size: .; V gene: TRBV5-1; J gene: TRBJ2-1; CDR3 protein: CASSLWTGNNEQFF
clone size: .; V gene: TRBV14; J gene: TRBJ1-4; CDR3 protein: CASSPDSEKLFF
clone size: .; V gene: TRBV14; J gene: TRBJ2-2; CDR3 protein: CASSLLAPGELFF
clone size: .; V gene: TRBV7-2; J gene: TRBJ2-4; CDR3 protein: CASSLAAGKNIQYF
clone size: .; V gene: TRBV5-5; J gene: TRBJ2-7; CDR3 protein: CASSLTPRTGSSYEQYF
clone size: .; V gene: TRBV6-5; J gene: TRBJ2-7; CDR3 protein: CASINLAGQGEQYF
clone size: .; V gene: TRBV4-2; J gene: TRBJ2-7; CDR3 protein: CASSQDSSGAYEQYF
clone size: .; V gene: TRBV5-6; J gene: TRBJ1-2; CDR3 protein: CASSLGTGDYTF
clone size: once; V gene: TRBV28; J gene: TRBJ2-6; CDR3 protein: CASSFREGLSGANVLTF
clone size: .; V gene: TRBV11-1; J gene: TRBJ2-5; CDR3 protein: CASSFARFETQYF
clone size: .; V gene: TRBV29-1; J gene: TRBJ2-3; CDR3 protein: CSVTGEPESTDTQYF
clone size: .; V gene: TRBV7-2; J gene: TRBJ2-7; CDR3 protein: CASSLAPTGATYEQYF
clone size: once; V gene: TRBV27; J gene: TRBJ2-7; CDR3 protein: CASSLSLGDRAYEQYF
clone size: .; V gene: TRBV4-3; J gene: TRBJ1-2; CDR3 protein: CASSQNRGTSYGYTF
clone size: .; V gene: TRBV14; J gene: TRBJ2-5; CDR3 protein: CASSRKEETQYF
clone size: once; V gene: TRBV28; J gene: TRBJ1-5; CDR3 protein: CASRTGGADNQPQHF
clone size: .; V gene: TRBV6-1; J gene: TRBJ2-5; CDR3 protein: CASRSGAPQETQYF
clone size: .; V gene: TRBV28; J gene: TRBJ1-5; CDR3 protein: CASRQGTGLHQPQHF
clone size: .; V gene: TRBV18; J gene: TRBJ1-1; CDR3 protein: CASSRDRGRGTEAFF
clone size: .; V gene: TRBV4-3; J gene: TRBJ1-4; CDR3 protein: CASSQDVRANNEKLFF
clone size: .; V gene: TRBV7-3; J gene: TRBJ2-2; CDR3 protein: CASSPTGTSANTGELFF
clone size: .; V gene: TRBV11-2; J gene: TRBJ2-7; CDR3 protein: CASSLGLANYEQYF
clone size: .; V gene: TRBV27; J gene: TRBJ1-2; CDR3 protein: CASSPLLGQEGGYTF
clone size: .; V gene: TRBV9; J gene: TRBJ2-2; CDR3 protein: CASSVAGLMTGELFF
clone size: few; V gene: TRBV5-1; J gene: TRBJ2-2; CDR3 protein: CASSLGLWGGSGELFF
clone size: .; V gene: TRBV19; J gene: TRBJ2-5; CDR3 protein: CASSIAAGRRETQYF
clone size: once; V gene: TRBV5-5; J gene: TRBJ2-4; CDR3 protein: CASSSRYRDRVTKNIQYF
clone size: .; V gene: TRBV6-1; J gene: TRBJ1-2; CDR3 protein: CASTQTVANYGYTF